A single sample is the source of the 18 T cell receptor beta chains below, sequenced in a study of cytomegalovirus exposure and HLA in healthy donors. PCR used 60 Vbeta primers and 13 Jbeta primers. Here immunoSEQ multiplex PCR was the method, and the copy in TCRdb shows in-frame clones only, minus some. This sample carries roughly 120,000 clones, under 85% of them seen once, and the ten largest clones take 3.5% to 4.5%. What was sequenced was PBMCs. Receptors were obtained from a human donor in good health.

This rearrangement joins TRBV7-6 to TRBJ1-1, with D tentatively TRBD1 (5 bases). Looked up from germline, CDR1 is SGHVS and CDR2 is FNYEAQ. Deletions cut 6 bases from V and 0 bases from J, with 14 bases between. This CDR3 has 15 residues. The chain's CDR3 is CASRLTEGLNTEAFF. CDR3 bases: TGTGCCAGCAGGCTTACGGAGGGGCTGAACACTGAAGCTTTCTTT.

CDR3 residues: CASSLGGLAGYNEQFF. CDR3 nucleotide sequence: TGTGCCAGCAGCTTAGGGGGACTAGCGGGCTACAATGAGCAGTTCTTC. The chain carries TRBV11-2 and TRBJ2-1; 12 bases are shared with TRBD2. Germline lookup yields CDR1 SGHAT and CDR2 FQNNGV. This CDR3 has 16 amino acids. V was clipped by 1 base and J by 3 bases; unmatched bases: 1.

This clone has only a few counts. At the DNA level, this CDR3 is encoded by other sequences in the same sample as well. The V and J genes are TRBV27 and TRBJ2-7; 12 bases match TRBD2. The CDR3 is 14 amino acids. Germline V gives CDR1 MNHEY, CDR2 SMNVEV (reference sequence). The V gene end was trimmed by 3 bases and the J gene end by 4 bases; junction bases not matched to a gene: 1. CDR3 sequence (DNA): TGTGCCAGCAGTTTGACTAGCGGGAGTTACGAGCAGTACTTC. Encoded protein: CASSLTSGSYEQYF.

This clone was observed once. The CDR3 reads CASSPVRQGLEKLFF. CDR3 coding DNA: TGTGCCAGCTCACCAGTCAGACAGGGGCTCGAAAAACTGTTTTTT. The chain carries TRBV18 and TRBJ1-4; 8 bases match TRBD1. Germline values: CDR1 KGHSH, CDR2 LQKENI. This CDR3 region has 15 residues. Losses at the gene ends were 2 bases for V and 8 bases for J; bases not matched to a gene: 7.

This chain links TRBV18 with TRBJ2-1, with D possibly matching TRBD1 (6 bases). V was clipped by 0 bases and J by 8 bases, with 14 bases between them. Per germline, CDR1 KGHSH and CDR2 LQKENI. The CDR3 has 15 residues. CDR3 coding DNA: TGTGCCAGCTCACCACCGGGGGCAGGTAGTCATGAGCAGTTCTTC. It specifies CASSPPGAGSHEQFF.

This clone came up once. The chain has TRBV7-3 and TRBJ2-6, with TRBD1 matching 9 bases. Trimming took 6 bases from V and 0 from J; bases not matched to a gene: 6. This CDR3 has 17 residues. Germline V CDR1 and CDR2: SGHTA, FQGTGA. The chain's CDR3 is CASRPGQGFSGANVLTF. The DNA for the CDR3 is TGTGCCAGCAGACCGGGACAGGGATTCTCTGGGGCCAACGTCCTGACTTTC.

The table lists this clone with a few counts. The CDR3, as DNA: TGTGCCAGCAGTTTGTCGACAGTGAACACTGAAGCTTTCTTT. This translates into CASSLSTVNTEAFF. The chain recombines TRBV28 with TRBJ1-1, with D perhaps matching TRBD1 (5 bases). The CDR3 extends over 14 amino acids. The V and J ends lost 3 bases and 0 bases respectively, with 8 bases between them. CDR1 is MDHEN and CDR2 is SYDVKM in the germline V gene. The full variable domain, with the rest looked up from reference TRBV28 and TRBJ1-1, is DVKVTQSSRYLVKRTGEKVFLECVQDMDHENMFWYRQDPGLGLRLIYFSYDVKMKEKGDIPEGYSVSREKKERFSLILESASTNQTSMYLCASSLSTVNTEAFFGQGTRLTVV.

V usage is TRBV2 and J usage is TRBJ2-6; 9 bases are shared with TRBD1. The germline V gene has CDR1 SNHLY and CDR2 FYNNEI. V lost 3 bases to trimming and J lost 15 bases; unmatched junction nucleotides: 9. The CDR3 sequence is 14 residues long. CDR3 nucleotides: TGTGCCAGCAGTGAGCCGGGACAGGGAAGCGGCCTGACTTTC. This codes for CASSEPGQGSGLTF.

The chain carries TRBV5-1 and TRBJ1-1, with D hard to call. The CDR3 runs 14 residues. Germline V gene sequence: CDR1 SGHRS, CDR2 YFSETQ. Trimming cost V 4 bases and J 1 base, with 11 bases left between them. CDR3 sequence: CASSPRLENTEAFF. The CDR3 bases are TGCGCCAGCAGCCCTCGACTGGAGAACACTGAAGCTTTCTTT.

This clone showed up just a few times. The chain employs TRBV5-1 and TRBJ1-4; weak D call: TRBD1 (6 bases). The germline CDR1 and CDR2 sequences are SGHRS and YFSETQ. The length of the CDR3 is 14 residues. Trimming pared 6 bases from V and 0 bases from J, leaving 9 bases between. The CDR3 coding sequence is TGCGCCAGCACACAGGGATCAACTAATGAAAAACTGTTTTTT. As protein: CASTQGSTNEKLFF.

This chain links TRBV6-5 with TRBJ2-7; 10 nucleotides align to TRBD1. V shed 6 bases and J 5 bases; nucleotides not matched to a gene: 7. The germline V gene encodes CDR1 MNHEY and CDR2 SVGAGI. CDR3 length: 14 amino acids. In nucleotides, the CDR3 is TGTGCCAGCAGCCGGGGACAGGGGTTCGACGAGCAGTACTTC. It encodes CASSRGQGFDEQYF.

The rearrangement links TRBV28 to TRBJ1-5, with unresolved D. Looked up from germline, CDR1 is MDHEN and CDR2 is SYDVKM. This CDR3 contains 11 residues. V shed 4 bases and J shed 6 bases, with 4 bases lying between them. The DNA of the CDR3 is TGTGCCAGCAGTTCCGGTCAGCCCCAGCATTTT. Protein product: CASSSGQPQHF.

In nucleotides, the CDR3 is TGTGCCAGCAGTTCCCAGGGGTCCTCAGCAGGGGAAAAACTGTTTTTT. It translates to CASSSQGSSAGEKLFF. V and J are TRBV28 and TRBJ1-4; TRBD1 might be the D (6 bases). The CDR3 extends over 16 amino acids. Trimming cost V 4 bases and J 8 bases, with 20 bases left between them. Germline CDR1 and CDR2: MDHEN and SYDVKM. The full variable domain, in which reference TRBV28 and TRBJ1-4 provide the parts outside the CDR3, is DVKVTQSSRYLVKRTGEKVFLECVQDMDHENMFWYRQDPGLGLRLIYFSYDVKMKEKGDIPEGYSVSREKKERFSLILESASTNQTSMYLCASSSQGSSAGEKLFFGSGTQLSVL.

The chain combines TRBV29-1 with TRBJ2-1, with TRBD2 matching over 9 bases. Germline V gene sequence: CDR1 SQVTM, CDR2 ANQGSEA. CDR3 length: 14 residues. Trimming took 7 bases from V and 0 from J; bases not matched to a gene: 4. DNA of the CDR3: TGCAGCGCGAGCGGGAGGAACTCCTACAATGAGCAGTTCTTC. Translating it yields CSASGRNSYNEQFF.

This chain uses TRBV29-1 with TRBJ2-5; D remains unclear. Trimming shortened V by 6 bases and J by 1 base, and 15 bases separated the two germline ends. This CDR3 spans 14 amino acids. In germline, CDR1 is SQVTM, CDR2 ANQGSEA. The CDR3 DNA is TGCAGCGTCCTCTGGGCAGGATTCCAAGAGACCCAGTACTTC. Translation: CSVLWAGFQETQYF.

This clone has a single count. This chain links TRBV27 with TRBJ1-1, with TRBD1 as a possible D gene (5 bases). The CDR3 contains 18 residues. V lost 5 bases to trimming and J lost 0 bases, with 22 bases between them. Germline V lookup: CDR1 MNHEY, CDR2 SMNVEV (reference sequence). In nucleotides, the CDR3 is TGTGCCAGCAGTCTGCGTGGTGCGACAGCACTCATGAACACTGAAGCTTTCTTT. This codes for CASSLRGATALMNTEAFF.

This chain joins TRBV19 and TRBJ2-5, with 10 bases aligning to TRBD1. The closer fit of TRBJ2-7 to the DNA end suggests the J call may be wrong. This CDR3 is 15 amino acids long. Germline V lookup: CDR1 LNHDA, CDR2 SQIVND (reference sequence). This chain's CDR3 is CASSIVGQGPYEQYF. Here the CDR3 DNA reads TGTGCCAGTAGTATAGTGGGACAGGGGCCCTACGAGCAGTACTTC.

V gene TRBV19 combines with J gene TRBJ1-1, with 9 bases identical to TRBD1. The V segment lost 3 bases and the J segment 0 bases; nucleotides outside the gene matches: 2. This CDR3 has 15 amino acids. Germline values: CDR1 LNHDA, CDR2 SQIVND (reference sequence). CDR3 sequence: CASSIGQGLNTEAFF. Written as DNA, the CDR3 is TGTGCCAGTAGTATCGGACAGGGGTTGAACACTGAAGCTTTCTTT. The full variable domain, rest sourced from reference TRBV19 and TRBJ1-1, is DGGITQSPKYLFRKEGQNVTLSCEQNLNHDAMYWYRQDPGQGLRLIYYSQIVNDFQKGDIAEGYSVSREKKESFPLTVTSAQKNPTAFYLCASSIGQGLNTEAFFGQGTRLTVV.